This paragraph reports one TCR beta chain. The data belong to a study of blood T cell repertoires in COVID-19. About the study: COVID-19 samples collected from the United States, Italy and Spain covered acute and convalescent phases. Nucleic acid was either cDNA or gDNA, and it came from T cells, B-cell-depleted T cells, or PBMCs.

In the original workflow: Estimation of nucleated cell counts relied on the amplification of reference gene primers. Generated by immunoSEQ multiplex PCR, the TCRdb table keeps only in-frame clones and is missing some. D and trimming come from the DNA, and the V and J calls and clone size come from that table. This table holds 90,000 to 130,000 clones, around 81% found once. The CDR3 runs 16 residues. Trimming cost V 2 bases and J 5 bases, with 16 bases left between them. The germline CDR1 and CDR2 sequences are LGHDT and YNNKEL (reference sequence). The V call is TRBV3-1 (or the pseudogene TRBV3-2), the J call TRBJ2-1, with D tentatively TRBD2 (5 bases). The TCR comes from a woman in her 70s with acute or convalescent COVID-19. The sequencing input was peripheral blood. CDR3 loop: CASSQRSSGTNNEQFF. CDR3 bases: TGTGCCAGCAGCCAAAGATCGAGCGGTACGAACAATGAGCAGTTCTTC.